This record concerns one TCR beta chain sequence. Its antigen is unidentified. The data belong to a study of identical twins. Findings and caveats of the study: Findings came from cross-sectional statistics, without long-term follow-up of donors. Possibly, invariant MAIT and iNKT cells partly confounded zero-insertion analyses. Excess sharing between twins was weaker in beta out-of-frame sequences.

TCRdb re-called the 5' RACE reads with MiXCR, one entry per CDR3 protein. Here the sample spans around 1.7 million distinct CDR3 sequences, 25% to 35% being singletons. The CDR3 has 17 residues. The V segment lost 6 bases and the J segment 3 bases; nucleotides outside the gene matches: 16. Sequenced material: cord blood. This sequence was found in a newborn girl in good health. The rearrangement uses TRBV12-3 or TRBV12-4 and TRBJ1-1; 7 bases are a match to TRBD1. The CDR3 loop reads CASSRDSGYMRDTEAFF. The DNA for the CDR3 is TGTGCCAGCAGCCGGGACAGTGGGTACATGAGGGACACTGAAGCTTTCTTT.